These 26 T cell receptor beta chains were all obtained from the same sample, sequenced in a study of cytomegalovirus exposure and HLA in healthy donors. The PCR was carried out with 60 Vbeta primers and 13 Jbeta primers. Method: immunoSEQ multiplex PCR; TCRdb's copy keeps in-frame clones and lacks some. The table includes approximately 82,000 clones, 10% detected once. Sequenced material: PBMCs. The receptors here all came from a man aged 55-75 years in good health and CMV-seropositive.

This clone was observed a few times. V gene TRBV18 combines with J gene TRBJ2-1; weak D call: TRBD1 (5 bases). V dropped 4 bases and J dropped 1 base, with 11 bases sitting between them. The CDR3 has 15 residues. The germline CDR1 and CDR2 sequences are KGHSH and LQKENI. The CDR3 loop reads CASSLGDRSYNEQFF. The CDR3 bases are TGTGCCAGCTCACTAGGAGACAGATCCTACAATGAGCAGTTCTTC.

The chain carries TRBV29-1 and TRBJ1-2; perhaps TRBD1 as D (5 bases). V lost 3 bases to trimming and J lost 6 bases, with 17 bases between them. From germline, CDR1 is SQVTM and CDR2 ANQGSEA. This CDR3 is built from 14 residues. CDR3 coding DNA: TGCAGCGTTGACGACGCGGGGGAAGGGAATGGCTACACCTTC. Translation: CSVDDAGEGNGYTF.

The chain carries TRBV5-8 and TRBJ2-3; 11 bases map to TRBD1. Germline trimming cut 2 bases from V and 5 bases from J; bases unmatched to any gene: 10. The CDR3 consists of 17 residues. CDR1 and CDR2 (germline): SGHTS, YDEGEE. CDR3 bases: TGTGCCAGCAGCTTCCCGGGACAGGGGGGGGCTGGAGATACGCAGTATTTT. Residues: CASSFPGQGGAGDTQYF.

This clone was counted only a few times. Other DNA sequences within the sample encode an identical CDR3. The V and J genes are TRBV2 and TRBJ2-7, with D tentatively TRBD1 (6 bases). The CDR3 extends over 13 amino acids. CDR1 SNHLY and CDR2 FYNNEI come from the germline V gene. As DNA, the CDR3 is TGTGCCAGCAGTGAAGCAGGGACATACGAGAAGTACGTA. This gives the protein CASSEAGTYEKYV.

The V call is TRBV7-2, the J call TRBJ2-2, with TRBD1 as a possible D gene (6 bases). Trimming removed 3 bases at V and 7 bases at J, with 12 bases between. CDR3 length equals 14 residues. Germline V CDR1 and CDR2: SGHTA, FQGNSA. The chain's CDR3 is CASSFRGRIGELFF. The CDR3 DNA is TGTGCCAGCAGCTTCAGGGGTCGGATCGGGGAGCTGTTTTTT. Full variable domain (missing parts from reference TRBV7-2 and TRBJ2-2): GAGVSQSPSNKVTEKGKDVELRCDPISGHTALYWYRQSLGQGLEFLIYFQGNSAPDKSGLPSDRFSAERTGGSVSTLTIQRTQQEDSAVYLCASSFRGRIGELFFGEGSRLTVL.

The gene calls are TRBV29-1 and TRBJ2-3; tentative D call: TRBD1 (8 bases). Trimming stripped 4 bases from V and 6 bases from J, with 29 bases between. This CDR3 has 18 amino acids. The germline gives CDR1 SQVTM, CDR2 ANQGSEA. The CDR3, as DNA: TGCAGCGTTGCTTGGACAGGGATAAAGGGAGGGTACTCGGATACGCAGTATTTT. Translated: CSVAWTGIKGGYSDTQYF.

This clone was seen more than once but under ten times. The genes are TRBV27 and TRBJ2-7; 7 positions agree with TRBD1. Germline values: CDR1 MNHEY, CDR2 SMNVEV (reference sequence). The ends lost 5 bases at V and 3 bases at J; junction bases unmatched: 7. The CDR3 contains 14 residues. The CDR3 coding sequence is TGTGCCAGCAGTCTGGGCCCAGGGGGCTACGAGCAGTACGTC. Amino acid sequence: CASSLGPGGYEQYV.

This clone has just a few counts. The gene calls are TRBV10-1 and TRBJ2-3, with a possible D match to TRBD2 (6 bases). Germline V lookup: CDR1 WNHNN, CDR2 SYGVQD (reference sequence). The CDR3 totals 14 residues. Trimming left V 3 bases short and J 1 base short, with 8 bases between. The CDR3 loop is CASSDSGGTDTQYF. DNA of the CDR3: TGCGCCAGCAGTGACTCGGGGGGCACAGATACGCAGTATTTT.

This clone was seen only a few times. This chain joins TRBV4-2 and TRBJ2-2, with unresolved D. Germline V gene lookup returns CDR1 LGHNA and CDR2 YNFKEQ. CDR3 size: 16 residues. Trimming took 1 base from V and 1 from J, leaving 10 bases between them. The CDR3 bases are TGTGCCAGCAGCCAAGGTCTCTTACTGAACACCGGGGAGCTGTTTTTT. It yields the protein CASSQGLLLNTGELFF.

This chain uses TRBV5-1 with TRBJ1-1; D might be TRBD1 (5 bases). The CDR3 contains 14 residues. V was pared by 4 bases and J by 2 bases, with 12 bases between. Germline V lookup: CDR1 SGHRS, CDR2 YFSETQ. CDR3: CASSRTTGNTEAFF. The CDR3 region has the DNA TGCGCCAGCAGCCGCACTACAGGAAACACTGAAGCTTTCTTT.

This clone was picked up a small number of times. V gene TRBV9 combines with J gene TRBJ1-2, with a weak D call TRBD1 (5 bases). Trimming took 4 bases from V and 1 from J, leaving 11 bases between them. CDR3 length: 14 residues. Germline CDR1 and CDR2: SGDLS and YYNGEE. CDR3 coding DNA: TGTGCCAGCAGCCCCCTCCAGGGTAACTATGGCTACACCTTC. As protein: CASSPLQGNYGYTF. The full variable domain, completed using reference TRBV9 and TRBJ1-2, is DSGVTQTPKHLITATGQRVTLRCSPRSGDLSVYWYQQSLDQGLQFLIQYYNGEERAKGNILERFSAQQFPDLHSELNLSSLELGDSALYFCASSPLQGNYGYTFGSGTRLTVV.

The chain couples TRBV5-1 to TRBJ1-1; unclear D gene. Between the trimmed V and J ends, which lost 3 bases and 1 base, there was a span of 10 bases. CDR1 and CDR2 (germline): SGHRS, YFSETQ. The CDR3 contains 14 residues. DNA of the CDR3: TGCGCCAGCAGCTATTTCCAGGAGAACACTGAAGCTTTCTTT. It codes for CASSYFQENTEAFF.

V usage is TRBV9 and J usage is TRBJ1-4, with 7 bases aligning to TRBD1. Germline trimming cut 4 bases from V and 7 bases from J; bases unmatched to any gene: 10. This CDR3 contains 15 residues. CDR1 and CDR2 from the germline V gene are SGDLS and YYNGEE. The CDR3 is CASSPTGIVSEKLFF. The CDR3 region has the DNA TGTGCCAGCAGCCCGACAGGGATAGTAAGTGAAAAACTGTTTTTT.

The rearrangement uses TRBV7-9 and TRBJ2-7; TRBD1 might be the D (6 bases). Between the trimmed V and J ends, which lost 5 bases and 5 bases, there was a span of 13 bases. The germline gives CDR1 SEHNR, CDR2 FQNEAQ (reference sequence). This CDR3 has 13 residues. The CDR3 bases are TGTGCCAGCAGCCCGCCAGGGGTCCACGAGCAGTACGTC. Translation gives CASSPPGVHEQYV.

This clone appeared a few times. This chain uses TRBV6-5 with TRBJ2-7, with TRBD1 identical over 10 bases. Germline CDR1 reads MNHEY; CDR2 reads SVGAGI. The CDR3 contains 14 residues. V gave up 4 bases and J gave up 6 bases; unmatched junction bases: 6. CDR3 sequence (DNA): TGTGCCAGCAGTTGGGACAGGGGAAACCTCGAGCAGTACTTC. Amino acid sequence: CASSWDRGNLEQYF.

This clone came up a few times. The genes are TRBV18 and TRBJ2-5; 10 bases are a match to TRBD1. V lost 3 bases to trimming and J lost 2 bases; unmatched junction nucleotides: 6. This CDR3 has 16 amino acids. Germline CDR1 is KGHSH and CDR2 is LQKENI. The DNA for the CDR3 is TGTGCCAGCTCACCCAGACAGGGGGCCCTACAAGAGACCCAGTACTTC. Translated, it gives CASSPRQGALQETQYF.

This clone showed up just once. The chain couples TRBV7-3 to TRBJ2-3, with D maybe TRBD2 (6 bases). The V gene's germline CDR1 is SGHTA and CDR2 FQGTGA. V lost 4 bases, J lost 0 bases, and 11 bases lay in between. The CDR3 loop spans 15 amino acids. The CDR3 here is CASSSTGTSTDTQYF. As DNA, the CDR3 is TGTGCCAGCAGCTCCACCGGGACTAGCACAGATACGCAGTATTTT. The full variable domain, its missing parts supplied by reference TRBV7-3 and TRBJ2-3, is GAGVSQTPSNKVTEKGKYVELRCDPISGHTALYWYRQSLGQGPEFLIYFQGTGAADDSGLPNDRFFAVRPEGSVSTLKIQRTERGDSAVYLCASSSTGTSTDTQYFGPGTRLTVL.

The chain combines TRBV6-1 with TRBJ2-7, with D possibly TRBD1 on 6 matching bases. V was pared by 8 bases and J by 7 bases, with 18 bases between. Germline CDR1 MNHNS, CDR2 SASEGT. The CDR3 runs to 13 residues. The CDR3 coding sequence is TGTGCCAGCCAACTTCTCACAGGGTCTGAGCAGTACTTC. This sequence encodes CASQLLTGSEQYF.

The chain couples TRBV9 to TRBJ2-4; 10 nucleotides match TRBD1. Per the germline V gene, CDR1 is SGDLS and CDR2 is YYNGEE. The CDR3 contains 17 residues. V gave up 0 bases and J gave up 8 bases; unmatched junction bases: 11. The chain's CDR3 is CASSVAGTGEVEDIQYF. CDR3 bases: TGTGCCAGCAGCGTAGCCGGGACAGGGGAGGTTGAGGACATTCAGTACTTC.

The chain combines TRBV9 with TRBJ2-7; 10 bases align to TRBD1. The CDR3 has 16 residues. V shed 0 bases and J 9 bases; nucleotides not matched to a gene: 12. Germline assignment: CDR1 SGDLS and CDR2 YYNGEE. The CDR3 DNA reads TGTGCCAGCAGCGTAGAACCGGGGGGACAGGGGATGAGGCAGTACTTC. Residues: CASSVEPGGQGMRQYF.

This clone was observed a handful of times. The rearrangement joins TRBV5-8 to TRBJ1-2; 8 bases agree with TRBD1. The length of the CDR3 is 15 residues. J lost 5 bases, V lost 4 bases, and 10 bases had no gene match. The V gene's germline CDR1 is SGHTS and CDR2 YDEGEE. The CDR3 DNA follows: TGTGCCAGCAGCCCACCCGACAGGGGAGGTTATGGCTACACCTTC. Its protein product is CASSPPDRGGYGYTF.

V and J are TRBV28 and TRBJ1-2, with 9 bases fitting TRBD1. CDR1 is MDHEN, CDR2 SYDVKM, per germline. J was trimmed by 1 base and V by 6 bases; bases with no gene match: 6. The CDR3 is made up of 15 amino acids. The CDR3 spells CASRSGTGFNYGYTF. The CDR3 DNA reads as TGTGCCAGCAGGTCCGGGACAGGGTTTAACTATGGCTACACCTTC.

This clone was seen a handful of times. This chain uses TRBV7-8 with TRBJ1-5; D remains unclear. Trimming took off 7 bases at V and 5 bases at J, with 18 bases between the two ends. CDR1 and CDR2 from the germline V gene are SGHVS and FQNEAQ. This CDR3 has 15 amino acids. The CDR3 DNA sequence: TGTGCCAGCACCCCGGTGGGCGGGATTTATCAGCCCCAGCATTTT. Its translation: CASTPVGGIYQPQHF.

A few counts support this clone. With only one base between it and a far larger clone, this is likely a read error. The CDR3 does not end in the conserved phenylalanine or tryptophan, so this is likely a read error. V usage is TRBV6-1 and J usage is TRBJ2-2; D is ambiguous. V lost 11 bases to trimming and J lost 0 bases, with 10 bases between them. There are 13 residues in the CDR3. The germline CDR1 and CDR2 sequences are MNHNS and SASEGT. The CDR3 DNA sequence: TGTGCCGGTCACGACTCGAACACCGGGGAGCTGTTTGTT. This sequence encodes CAGHDSNTGELFV.

The CDR3 is CAWSVLDRLDSGNTIYF. CDR3 DNA sequence: TGTGCCTGGAGTGTACTCGACAGACTGGACTCTGGAAACACCATATATTTT. This sequence joins TRBV30 and TRBJ1-3; D perhaps matches TRBD1 (5 bases). The CDR3 runs to 17 residues. V gave up 0 bases and J gave up 0 bases, with 15 bases separating them. Germline CDR1 GTSNPN, CDR2 SVGIG (reference sequence).

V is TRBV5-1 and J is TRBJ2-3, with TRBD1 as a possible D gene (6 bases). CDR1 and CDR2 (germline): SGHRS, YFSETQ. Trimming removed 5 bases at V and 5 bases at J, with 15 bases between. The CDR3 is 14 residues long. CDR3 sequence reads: CASSRQGFGDTQYF. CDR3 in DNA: TGCGCCAGCAGTCGCCAGGGGTTCGGAGATACGCAGTATTTT. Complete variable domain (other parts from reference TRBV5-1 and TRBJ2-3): KAGVTQTPRYLIKTRGQQVTLSCSPISGHRSVSWYQQTPGQGLQFLFEYFSETQRNKGNFPGRFSGRQFSNSRSEMNVSTLELGDSALYLCASSRQGFGDTQYFGPGTRLTVL.